Shown below are 29 T cell receptor beta chains from a single sample sequenced in a study of patients and donors after allogeneic stem cell transplantation. TCRdb recomputed calls from the RT-PCR reads with MiXCR, one row per CDR3 protein. The repertoire has over 150,000 distinct CDR3 sequences, 30% of them found once; the top ten carry around 3.3%. Source material: blood, either unsorted or a sorted T cell fraction (not recorded which). Receptors originate from a human donor who was either an allogeneic HSCT recipient or a stem cell or donor lymphocyte infusion donor (not recorded which). It is not recorded whose cells these are; they may come from a transplant donor.

This clonotype was recorded a few times. The chain couples TRBV9 to TRBJ2-2, with D possibly TRBD2 on 5 matching bases. V lost 2 bases and J 4 bases, leaving 15 bases between the germline ends. The CDR3 runs to 16 residues. Germline assignment: CDR1 SGDLS and CDR2 YYNGEE. Written as DNA, the CDR3 is TGTGCCAGCAGCGTCCCCCTGGGGAGCGGCACCGGGGAGCTGTTTTTT. Translation gives CASSVPLGSGTGELFF.

This clonotype turned up a few times. The CDR3 reads CSALRRTGELFF. Written as DNA, the CDR3 is TGCAGTGCTCTACGTCGGACCGGGGAGCTGTTTTTT. The V call is TRBV20-1, the J call TRBJ2-2; D remains ambiguous. Looked up from germline, CDR1 is DFQATT and CDR2 is SNEGSKA (reference sequence). The V end was cut by 5 bases, the J end by 5 bases, with 9 bases between. The CDR3 is made up of 12 amino acids.

J is TRBJ2-3 and V is TRBV29-1; 9 bases align to TRBD1. Germline values: CDR1 SQVTM, CDR2 ANQGSEA. The CDR3 loop spans 13 amino acids. V lost 3 bases and J lost 4; bases outside the gene matches: 2. For the CDR3, the DNA is TGCAGCGTTGAGGACAGGGGATCAGATACGCAGTATTTT. Its translation is CSVEDRGSDTQYF.

V usage is TRBV5-1 and J usage is TRBJ1-5; maybe TRBD1 (5 bases). Germline assignment: CDR1 SGHRS and CDR2 YFSETQ. CDR3 length equals 13 residues. V was clipped by 0 bases and J by 6 bases, with 7 bases between them. The CDR3 reads CASSLEGAQPQHF. The CDR3 DNA is TGCGCCAGCAGCTTGGAAGGGGCTCAGCCCCAGCATTTT. The full variable domain, in which reference TRBV5-1 and TRBJ1-5 provide the parts outside the CDR3, is KAGVTQTPRYLIKTRGQQVTLSCSPISGHRSVSWYQQTPGQGLQFLFEYFSETQRNKGNFPGRFSGRQFSNSRSEMNVSTLELGDSALYLCASSLEGAQPQHFGDGTRLSIL.

This clonotype was observed many times. The chain recombines TRBV15 with TRBJ2-7; 9 positions match TRBD1. Germline assignment: CDR1 LNHNV and CDR2 YYDKDF (reference sequence). This CDR3 comprises 16 residues. J was trimmed by 6 bases and V by 0 bases; bases with no gene match: 9. As DNA, the CDR3 is TGTGCCACCAGCAGAGATCTGGGGACAGGGTTTCCCGAGCAGTACTTC. Residues: CATSRDLGTGFPEQYF.

This clonotype turned up a few times. The V gene is TRBV2, the J gene TRBJ2-3; 8 nucleotides agree with TRBD1. The trim removed 11 bases at V and 5 bases at J, leaving 12 bases unmatched. The CDR3 is 14 residues long. CDR1 SNHLY and CDR2 FYNNEI come from the germline V gene. The CDR3 DNA follows: TGTGCCGTCTCTCTAAGGACAGGGTTAGATACGCAGTATTTT. Its protein product is CAVSLRTGLDTQYF.

The chain couples TRBV6-5 to TRBJ2-7; TRBD1 aligns across 9 bases. Trimming cost V 4 bases and J 4 bases; bases outside gene matches: 8. Germline CDR1 reads MNHEY; CDR2 reads SVGAGI. The CDR3 is 15 amino acids. CDR3 nucleotide sequence: TGTGCCAGCAGTTCCCCTGGACAGGGGAAATACGAGCAGTACTTC. Amino acids: CASSSPGQGKYEQYF.

A few counts support this clonotype. The chain employs TRBV7-9 and TRBJ2-7, with D uncertain. V lost 0 bases and J 7 bases, leaving 13 bases between the germline ends. Germline V gene data show CDR1 as SEHNR and CDR2 as FQNEAQ (reference sequence). This CDR3 comprises 14 residues. In DNA form, the CDR3 reads TGTGCCAGCAGCTTAGCGGAGTGGGCCCTAGAGCAGTACTTC. This codes for CASSLAEWALEQYF.

A few counts support this clonotype. The gene calls are TRBV20-1 and TRBJ1-4; no firm D call. V was clipped by 4 bases and J by 5 bases, with 5 bases between them. Germline CDR1 and CDR2: DFQATT and SNEGSKA (reference sequence). This CDR3 region has 11 residues. The CDR3 spells CSATPNEKLFF. CDR3 DNA sequence: TGCAGTGCTACGCCGAATGAAAAACTGTTTTTT.

The genes are TRBV10-3 and TRBJ2-1; no clear D. The CDR3 sequence is 15 residues long. The germline V gene encodes CDR1 ENHRY and CDR2 SYGVKD. V lost 4 bases, J lost 0 bases, and 10 bases lay in between. CDR3 residues: CAISGGVSSYNEQFF. DNA of the CDR3: TGTGCCATCAGTGGAGGAGTGAGCTCCTACAATGAGCAGTTCTTC.

This rearrangement joins TRBV4-3 to TRBJ2-3, with 8 positions matching TRBD2. V lost 4 bases and J lost 4; bases outside the gene matches: 16. Germline CDR1 LGHNA, CDR2 YSLEER. The length of the CDR3 is 18 residues. CDR3 nucleotides: TGCGCCAGCAGCCTAGGCAGTACAGCGGGAGTGAGGGCAGATACGCAGTATTTT. As protein: CASSLGSTAGVRADTQYF.

There are a few counts of this clonotype. The rearrangement uses TRBV10-3 and TRBJ1-5, with D hard to call. Per the germline V gene, CDR1 is ENHRY and CDR2 is SYGVKD. The CDR3 is made up of 15 amino acids. The germline V and J ends were trimmed by 3 bases and 7 bases, with 16 bases remaining between them. CDR3 nucleotide sequence: TGTGCCATCAGTGAAGGTTTCACCGGGCGGCAGCCCCAGCATTTT. The encoded protein is CAISEGFTGRQPQHF.

There are many counts of this clonotype. The chain employs TRBV20-1 and TRBJ1-2; D is perhaps TRBD1 (6 bases). The CDR3 spans 14 residues. CDR1 and CDR2 from the germline V gene are DFQATT and SNEGSKA (reference sequence). V was shortened by 6 bases and J by 0 bases, with 14 bases between the two germline ends. CDR3 in DNA: TGCAGTGCGACGTCAGGGGCAACTAACTATGGCTACACCTTC. Translating gives CSATSGATNYGYTF.

This chain connects TRBV7-2 to TRBJ2-2; 7 bases match TRBD2. Germline CDR1 reads SGHTA; CDR2 reads FQGNSA. V shed 7 bases and J 2 bases; nucleotides not matched to a gene: 13. The CDR3 covers 17 residues. The chain's CDR3 is CASTSIGLADNTGELFF. The CDR3 coding sequence is TGTGCCAGCACCTCAATTGGCCTAGCGGACAACACCGGGGAGCTGTTTTTT. The variable domain in full, with the rest retrieved from reference TRBV7-2 and TRBJ2-2, is GAGVSQSPSNKVTEKGKDVELRCDPISGHTALYWYRQSLGQGLEFLIYFQGNSAPDKSGLPSDRFSAERTGGSVSTLTIQRTQQEDSAVYLCASTSIGLADNTGELFFGEGSRLTVL.

In this sample, this clonotype turned up a few times. The chain uses TRBV7-8 and TRBJ2-2, with 8 positions matching TRBD2. Unmatched junction bases numbered 8, after V lost 2 bases and J lost 6 bases. Germline V lookup: CDR1 SGHVS, CDR2 FQNEAQ. CDR3 size: 16 residues. CDR3 in amino acids: CASSLRGGTAAGELFF. CDR3 DNA: TGTGCCAGCAGCTTACGGGGGGGTACCGCCGCCGGGGAGCTGTTTTTT.

The CDR3 DNA reads TGTGCCAGCAGCGACGACACAGATACGCAGTATTTT. Protein sequence: CASSDDTDTQYF. The chain links TRBV7-3 to TRBJ2-3; D not resolved. The ends were cut back, 5 bases at V and 2 bases at J, with 5 bases in the middle. The germline V gene has CDR1 SGHTA and CDR2 FQGTGA. The CDR3 is 12 amino acids.

The chain links TRBV10-3 to TRBJ2-7; the D gene could be TRBD1 or TRBD2 (5 bases each). V gave up 2 bases and J gave up 7 bases, with 21 bases separating them. The CDR3 spans 16 residues. CDR1 ENHRY and CDR2 SYGVKD come from the germline V gene. CDR3 in amino acids: CAISEPRTALGGEQYF. In DNA, the CDR3 is TGTGCCATCAGTGAGCCCCGGACGGCCCTTGGGGGAGAGCAGTACTTC.

The chain has TRBV5-1 and TRBJ2-3; tentatively, D is TRBD1 (5 bases). V shed 2 bases and J shed 3 bases, with 13 bases lying between them. There are 15 residues in the CDR3. Germline CDR1 is SGHRS and CDR2 is YFSETQ. The DNA for the CDR3 is TGCGCCAGCAGCTTTCCTAGGGGCGAGACAGATACGCAGTATTTT. This codes for CASSFPRGETDTQYF.

This clonotype was picked up a small number of times. The rearrangement links TRBV20-1 to TRBJ1-6, with no clear D. The CDR3 sequence is 14 residues long. V was trimmed by 2 bases and J by 14 bases, leaving 19 bases between them. CDR1 is DFQATT and CDR2 is SNEGSKA in the germline V gene (reference sequence). CDR3 in DNA: TGCAGTGCTAGATTCGCATCGTGGGATGGGGCCCTCCACTTT. Its translation: CSARFASWDGALHF.

This clonotype has a handful of counts. The rearrangement joins TRBV6-2 or TRBV6-3 to TRBJ1-1, with a possible D match to TRBD1 (5 bases). The germline V and J ends were trimmed by 2 bases and 5 bases, with 9 bases remaining between them. The CDR3 contains 13 residues. The germline gives CDR1 MNHEY, CDR2 SVGEGT. This CDR3 reads CASSYVRVTEAFF. DNA of the CDR3: TGTGCCAGCAGTTACGTCAGGGTAACTGAAGCTTTCTTT.

The table lists this clonotype with a few counts. The V call is TRBV7-9, the J call TRBJ1-3; D possibly corresponds to TRBD1 (6 bases). The CDR3 has 18 amino acids. CDR1 is SEHNR, CDR2 FQNEAQ, per germline (reference sequence). Trimming took 5 bases from V and 2 from J, leaving 22 bases between them. CDR3 sequence reads: CASSTRPENRATGNTIYF. The CDR3 DNA follows: TGTGCCAGCAGCACCCGCCCAGAAAACAGGGCAACTGGAAACACCATATATTTT.

In its sample, this clonotype was seen a few times. This chain links TRBV6-5 with TRBJ2-5; the D call may be TRBD1 or TRBD2 (5 bases each). V was clipped by 6 bases and J by 2 bases, with 13 bases between them. CDR3 size: 14 residues. CDR1 and CDR2 from the germline V gene are MNHEY and SVGAGI. This CDR3 is CASSLGTEQETQYF. The DNA for the CDR3 is TGTGCCAGCAGCCTCGGGACGGAACAAGAGACCCAGTACTTC.

The DNA of the CDR3 is TGCGCCAGCAGCCAATATGTTCAGGGGGCCCTGAACACCGGGGAGCTGTTTTTT. Its translation is CASSQYVQGALNTGELFF. The chain has TRBV4-3 and TRBJ2-2; 8 nucleotides match TRBD1. In germline, CDR1 is LGHNA, CDR2 YSLEER. V dropped 2 bases and J dropped 1; count of bases not matched to a gene: 9. There are 18 residues in the CDR3.

This clonotype occurred a few times. The chain couples TRBV14 to TRBJ2-7, with D unresolved. The CDR3 consists of 15 residues. Trimming left V 1 base short and J 1 base short, with 11 bases between. Germline V gene lookup returns CDR1 SGHDN and CDR2 FVKESK. The CDR3 here is CASSQVPGSSYEQYF. The CDR3 DNA sequence: TGTGCCAGCAGCCAAGTCCCAGGTAGTTCCTACGAGCAGTACTTC. The variable domain in full, completed from reference TRBV14 and TRBJ2-7, reads EAGVTQFPSHSVIEKGQTVTLRCDPISGHDNLYWYRRVMGKEIKFLLHFVKESKQDESGMPNNRFLAERTGGTYSTLKVQPAELEDSGVYFCASSQVPGSSYEQYFGPGTRLTVT.

This chain connects TRBV5-1 to TRBJ2-5; D is tentatively TRBD1 or TRBD2 (5 bases each). This CDR3 comprises 14 residues. Trimming left V 4 bases short and J 9 bases short, with 19 bases between. CDR1 SGHRS and CDR2 YFSETQ come from the germline V gene. The DNA of the CDR3 is TGCGCCAGCAGCCTCAATAACGGGGACGGGGCCCAGTACTTC. Its protein product is CASSLNNGDGAQYF.

This clonotype appeared a few times. The V and J genes are TRBV6-5 and TRBJ2-7; a possible D gene is TRBD1 (6 bases). There are 14 residues in the CDR3. Germline V gene sequence: CDR1 MNHEY, CDR2 SVGAGI. V shed 2 bases and J shed 6 bases, with 14 bases lying between them. The CDR3 DNA is TGTGCCAGCAGTTACGGGCAGGGGTCGGGCGAGCAGTACTTC. This encodes CASSYGQGSGEQYF.

The chain carries TRBV6-2 or TRBV6-3 and TRBJ2-7; D possibly corresponds to TRBD2 (6 bases). Germline-derived CDR1 and CDR2 are MNHEY and SVGEGT. CDR3 length: 14 amino acids. V lost 5 bases and J 2 bases, leaving 13 bases between the germline ends. The CDR3 DNA reads as TGTGCCAGCAGTCAAGCGGGCCCCACCTACGAGCAGTACTTC. It is translated as CASSQAGPTYEQYF.

This clonotype was recorded a few times. This chain connects TRBV6-5 to TRBJ2-7; D unresolved. Between the trimmed V and J ends, which lost 6 bases and 0 bases, there was a span of 9 bases. This CDR3 has 13 residues. The V gene's germline CDR1 is MNHEY and CDR2 SVGAGI. This chain's CDR3 is CASSGHSSYEQYF. CDR3 sequence (DNA): TGTGCCAGCAGCGGCCATAGCTCCTACGAGCAGTACTTC.

The rearrangement links TRBV19 to TRBJ2-7, with a possible D match to TRBD2 (6 bases). V lost 4 bases to trimming and J lost 0 bases, with 13 bases between them. The CDR3 extends over 15 amino acids. Per the germline V gene, CDR1 is LNHDA and CDR2 is SQIVND (reference sequence). The CDR3 loop is CASSTYSGASYEQYF. The CDR3 DNA is TGTGCCAGTAGTACGTATAGCGGTGCCTCCTACGAGCAGTACTTC. The full variable domain, with the rest looked up from reference TRBV19 and TRBJ2-7, is DGGITQSPKYLFRKEGQNVTLSCEQNLNHDAMYWYRQDPGQGLRLIYYSQIVNDFQKGDIAEGYSVSREKKESFPLTVTSAQKNPTAFYLCASSTYSGASYEQYFGPGTRLTVT.